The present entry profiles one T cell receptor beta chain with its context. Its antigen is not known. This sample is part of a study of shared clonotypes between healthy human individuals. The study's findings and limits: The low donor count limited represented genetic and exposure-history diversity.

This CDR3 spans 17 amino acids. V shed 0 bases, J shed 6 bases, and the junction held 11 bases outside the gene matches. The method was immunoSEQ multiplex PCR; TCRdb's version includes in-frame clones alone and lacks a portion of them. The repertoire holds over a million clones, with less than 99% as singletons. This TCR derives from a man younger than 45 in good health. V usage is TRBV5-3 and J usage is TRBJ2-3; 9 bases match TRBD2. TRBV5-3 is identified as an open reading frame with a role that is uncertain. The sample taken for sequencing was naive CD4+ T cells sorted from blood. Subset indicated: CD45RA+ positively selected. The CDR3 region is CARSLVGLAGCRDTQYF. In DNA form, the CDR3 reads TGTGCCAGAAGCTTGGTCGGGCTAGCGGGATGCAGGGATACGCAGTATTTT.